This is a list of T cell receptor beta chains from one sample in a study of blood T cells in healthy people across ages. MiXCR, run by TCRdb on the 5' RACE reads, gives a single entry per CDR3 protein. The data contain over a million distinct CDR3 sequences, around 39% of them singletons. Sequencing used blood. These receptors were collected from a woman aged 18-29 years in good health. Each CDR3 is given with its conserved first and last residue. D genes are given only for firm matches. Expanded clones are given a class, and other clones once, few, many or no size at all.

CDR3nt: TGTGCCAGCAGTCGTGGACTAGCGGGGGTCCTTTACGAGACCCAGTACTTC; CDR3aa: CASSRGLAGVLYETQYF; v_gene: TRBV12-3/TRBV12-4; d_gene: TRBD2; abundance: few; j_gene: TRBJ2-5
CDR3nt: TGCGCCAGCAGAGTAGGACTAGCGGGGGGGAGCACAGATACGCAGTATTTT; CDR3aa: CASRVGLAGGSTDTQYF; v_gene: TRBV5-1; d_gene: TRBD2; abundance: -; j_gene: TRBJ2-3
CDR3nt: TGTGCCAGCAGCCGTCGGGAGAATTATAATTCACCCCTCCACTTT; CDR3aa: CASSRRENYNSPLHF; v_gene: TRBV7-2; d_gene: -; abundance: -; j_gene: TRBJ1-6
CDR3nt: TGTGCCAGCAGTCCGACAGGGGTCCGAGGTAGGAATGAGCAGTACTTC; CDR3aa: CASSPTGVRGRNEQYF; v_gene: TRBV28; d_gene: TRBD1; abundance: -; j_gene: TRBJ2-5
CDR3nt: TGCAGTGCTAGATCGGCTAGCGGGGGAGAAGAGACCCAGTACTTC; CDR3aa: CSARSASGGEETQYF; v_gene: TRBV20-1; d_gene: TRBD2; abundance: few; j_gene: TRBJ2-5
CDR3nt: TGTGCCAGCTCACCAGACTCCATGGAGACCCAGTACTTC; CDR3aa: CASSPDSMETQYF; v_gene: TRBV18; d_gene: -; abundance: -; j_gene: TRBJ2-5
CDR3nt: TGTGCCAGCAGCACGGAACAGGGGGTTCTAAATAATCCCCAGCATTTT; CDR3aa: CASSTEQGVLNNPQHF; v_gene: TRBV7-9; d_gene: TRBD1; abundance: -; j_gene: TRBJ1-5
CDR3nt: TGTGCCAGCAGCAAATCGGGACAGGGTGGCACTGAAGCTTTCTTT; CDR3aa: CASSKSGQGGTEAFF; v_gene: TRBV11-1; d_gene: TRBD1; abundance: few; j_gene: TRBJ1-1
CDR3nt: TGTGCCAGCAGTTGGACAGGATATGAAGCTTTCTTT; CDR3aa: CASSWTGYEAFF; v_gene: TRBV6-1; d_gene: TRBD1; abundance: few; j_gene: TRBJ1-1
CDR3nt: TGCAGTGCTAGGGAGACGACCTACAATGAGCAGTTCTTC; CDR3aa: CSARETTYNEQFF; v_gene: TRBV20-1; d_gene: -; abundance: -; j_gene: TRBJ2-1
CDR3nt: TGCAGTGCTGGAAGACTAGCGGGGGCACATAGCACAGATACGCAGTATTTT; CDR3aa: CSAGRLAGAHSTDTQYF; v_gene: TRBV20-1; d_gene: TRBD2; abundance: -; j_gene: TRBJ2-3
CDR3nt: TGTGCCAGCAGCTTAAGGGGACTAGCGGGAGGAACCTACAATGAGCAGTTCTTC; CDR3aa: CASSLRGLAGGTYNEQFF; v_gene: TRBV7-6; d_gene: TRBD2; abundance: few; j_gene: TRBJ2-1
CDR3nt: TGCGCCAGCAGCTTTGGCAGGACTAGCGGGAATAAAGATACGCAGTATTTT; CDR3aa: CASSFGRTSGNKDTQYF; v_gene: TRBV5-1; d_gene: TRBD2; abundance: -; j_gene: TRBJ2-3
CDR3nt: TGCAGCGTTGAATGGACAGGCCTGACCTCCTACGAGCAGTACTTC; CDR3aa: CSVEWTGLTSYEQYF; v_gene: TRBV29-1; d_gene: TRBD1; abundance: -; j_gene: TRBJ2-7
CDR3nt: TGTGCCAGCAGCTTAGTTCGGTCGGCAGGGCGAGGAATAGAAGAGACCCAGTACTTC; CDR3aa: CASSLVRSAGRGIEETQYF; v_gene: TRBV7-9; d_gene: -; abundance: few; j_gene: TRBJ2-5
CDR3nt: TGTGCCAGCAGCCTTAACGACCGGGCGAACTATGGCTACACCTTC; CDR3aa: CASSLNDRANYGYTF; v_gene: TRBV7-3; d_gene: -; abundance: many; j_gene: TRBJ1-2
CDR3nt: TGTGCCAGCTCAAGACAGGGGACTACTAACTATGGCTACACTTTC; CDR3aa: CASSRQGTTNYGYTF; v_gene: TRBV18; d_gene: TRBD1; abundance: -; j_gene: TRBJ1-2
CDR3nt: TGTGCCAGCAGTCAAGCGGGAGCGTACTACGAGCAGTACTTC; CDR3aa: CASSQAGAYYEQYF; v_gene: TRBV3-1; d_gene: TRBD2; abundance: -; j_gene: TRBJ2-7
CDR3nt: TGTGCCAGCAGTCCACGGGGCATTCTAGCCAAAAACATTCAGTACTTC; CDR3aa: CASSPRGILAKNIQYF; v_gene: TRBV12-3/TRBV12-4; d_gene: -; abundance: -; j_gene: TRBJ2-4
CDR3nt: TGTGCCAGCAGCCAACGCGACAGGGGGCGCGTGAACACTGAAGCTTTCTTT; CDR3aa: CASSQRDRGRVNTEAFF; v_gene: TRBV4-2; d_gene: TRBD1; abundance: -; j_gene: TRBJ1-1
CDR3nt: TGTGCCAGCAGCTTCGACCCCAATAGGCAAGAGACCCAGTACTTC; CDR3aa: CASSFDPNRQETQYF; v_gene: TRBV5-4; d_gene: -; abundance: few; j_gene: TRBJ2-5
CDR3nt: TGTGCCAGCAGCGGGACTGCTACTGAGCAGTTCTTC; CDR3aa: CASSGTATEQFF; v_gene: TRBV5-6; d_gene: -; abundance: few; j_gene: TRBJ2-1
CDR3nt: TGCAGCGTTGAAGATATGGGGTTGAAAGAGACCCAGTACTTC; CDR3aa: CSVEDMGLKETQYF; v_gene: TRBV29-1; d_gene: -; abundance: -; j_gene: TRBJ2-5
CDR3nt: TGCAGCGTTCTACAGGGGAGCAAACTGTTTTTT; CDR3aa: CSVLQGSKLFF; v_gene: TRBV29-1; d_gene: TRBD1; abundance: few; j_gene: TRBJ1-4
CDR3nt: TGTGCCAGCAGCGCGGGACAAGAAGAGACCCAGTACTTC; CDR3aa: CASSAGQEETQYF; v_gene: TRBV12-3/TRBV12-4; d_gene: -; abundance: once; j_gene: TRBJ2-5
CDR3nt: TGCGCCAGCAGCCAAGTTCCCGGGACTAGTCGACGGGAGCAGTTCTTC; CDR3aa: CASSQVPGTSRREQFF; v_gene: TRBV4-1; d_gene: TRBD2; abundance: -; j_gene: TRBJ2-1
CDR3nt: TGTGCCAGCAGCGACTCCAGACCCACTGGAAGAACAGATACGCAGTATTTT; CDR3aa: CASSDSRPTGRTDTQYF; v_gene: TRBV13; d_gene: -; abundance: -; j_gene: TRBJ2-3
CDR3nt: TGTGCCAGCAGTGAAACACAGGGGGCACGCTATGGCTACACCTTC; CDR3aa: CASSETQGARYGYTF; v_gene: TRBV6-1; d_gene: TRBD1; abundance: -; j_gene: TRBJ1-2
CDR3nt: TGTGCCAGCAGTTTTATTGCGGGGGACTTCCAAACTGGGGCCAACGTCCTGACTTTC; CDR3aa: CASSFIAGDFQTGANVLTF; v_gene: TRBV12-3/TRBV12-4; d_gene: TRBD2; abundance: -; j_gene: TRBJ2-6
CDR3nt: TGCAGTGCTAGTGCTGGGTTGGCCACTGAAGCTTTCTTT; CDR3aa: CSASAGLATEAFF; v_gene: TRBV20-1; d_gene: -; abundance: few; j_gene: TRBJ1-1
CDR3nt: TGCAGCGGGATCGGCGGCACTGAAGCTTTCTTT; CDR3aa: CSGIGGTEAFF; v_gene: TRBV29-1; d_gene: -; abundance: -; j_gene: TRBJ1-1
CDR3nt: TGCAGTGCTAGCCCCCTAGCGGGAGCACCCAATACGCAGTATTTT; CDR3aa: CSASPLAGAPNTQYF; v_gene: TRBV20-1; d_gene: TRBD2; abundance: few; j_gene: TRBJ2-3
CDR3nt: TGTGCCACCAGCCTGGGACAGAGCACAGATACGCAGTATTTT; CDR3aa: CATSLGQSTDTQYF; v_gene: TRBV24-1; d_gene: TRBD1; abundance: -; j_gene: TRBJ2-3
CDR3nt: TGTGCCAGCAGCTTACGCGGGCAGGGCGGGTACGAGCAGTACTTC; CDR3aa: CASSLRGQGGYEQYF; v_gene: TRBV7-9; d_gene: -; abundance: -; j_gene: TRBJ2-7
CDR3nt: TGTGCCAGCAGCGGATTAGTTGGGGAGACCCAGTACTTC; CDR3aa: CASSGLVGETQYF; v_gene: TRBV9; d_gene: -; abundance: few; j_gene: TRBJ2-5
CDR3nt: TGTGCCAGCTCCTCGGGACTAGCGGGGGGGCCAGGAGGCAATGAGCAGTTCTTC; CDR3aa: CASSSGLAGGPGGNEQFF; v_gene: TRBV7-9; d_gene: TRBD2; abundance: -; j_gene: TRBJ2-1
CDR3nt: TGTGCCAGTACCCTATACAGGGGGCTCAATGAGCAGTTCTTC; CDR3aa: CASTLYRGLNEQFF; v_gene: TRBV7-9; d_gene: TRBD1; abundance: -; j_gene: TRBJ2-1
CDR3nt: TGTGCCAGCAGACGTGCGGGACTAGCGTATCAGGAGACCCAGTACTTC; CDR3aa: CASRRAGLAYQETQYF; v_gene: TRBV12-3/TRBV12-4; d_gene: TRBD2; abundance: few; j_gene: TRBJ2-5
CDR3nt: TGTGCCATCACGGACGGGGGTACCGGGGAGCTGTTTTTT; CDR3aa: CAITDGGTGELFF; v_gene: TRBV6-5; d_gene: -; abundance: once; j_gene: TRBJ2-2